The 4 T cell receptor beta chains in this list originate from one sample, sequenced in a study of blood T cell repertoires in COVID-19. The method was immunoSEQ multiplex PCR; TCRdb's version includes in-frame clones alone and lacks a portion of them. The table shows 50,000 to 70,000 clones, with around 87% occurring only once. Source material: peripheral blood. These receptors all come from a man between 60 and 75 years old with active or convalescent COVID-19.

The genes are TRBV11-2 and TRBJ1-2; weak D call: TRBD1 (5 bases). This CDR3 has 13 residues. Trimming took off 0 bases at V and 5 bases at J, with 7 bases between the two ends. CDR1 is SGHAT and CDR2 is FQNNGV in the germline V gene. For the CDR3, the DNA is TGTGCCAGCAGCTTAGAAGGGGTGTATGGCTACACCTTC. Its protein product is CASSLEGVYGYTF.

The chain uses TRBV7-2 and TRBJ1-1; 8 positions match TRBD1. The CDR3 length is 14 residues. Germline V gives CDR1 SGHTA, CDR2 FQGNSA. V trimming: 3 bases; J trimming: 2 bases; junction bases outside the gene matches: 2. This CDR3 reads CASSFDRGNTEAFF. CDR3 bases: TGTGCCAGCAGCTTCGACAGGGGAAACACTGAAGCTTTCTTT.

This chain uses TRBV10-3 with TRBJ2-7; a possible D gene is TRBD2 (5 bases). The V gene lost 7 bases and the J gene lost 7 bases, with 14 bases spanning the gap. The CDR3 extends over 12 amino acids. In germline, CDR1 is ENHRY, CDR2 SYGVKD. Here the CDR3 DNA reads TGTGCCATCACGATGGACGGCGGGGAGCAGTACTTC. Translating gives CAITMDGGEQYF.

The chain uses TRBV6-2 or TRBV6-3 and TRBJ2-1; 11 bases match TRBD2. The V segment lost 4 bases and the J segment 3 bases; nucleotides outside the gene matches: 2. Per germline, CDR1 MNHEY and CDR2 SVGEGT. The CDR3 runs to 15 residues. The CDR3 DNA reads as TGTGCCAGCAGTTCTGGGACTAGCGGCTACAATGAGCAGTTCTTC. Residues: CASSSGTSGYNEQFF.